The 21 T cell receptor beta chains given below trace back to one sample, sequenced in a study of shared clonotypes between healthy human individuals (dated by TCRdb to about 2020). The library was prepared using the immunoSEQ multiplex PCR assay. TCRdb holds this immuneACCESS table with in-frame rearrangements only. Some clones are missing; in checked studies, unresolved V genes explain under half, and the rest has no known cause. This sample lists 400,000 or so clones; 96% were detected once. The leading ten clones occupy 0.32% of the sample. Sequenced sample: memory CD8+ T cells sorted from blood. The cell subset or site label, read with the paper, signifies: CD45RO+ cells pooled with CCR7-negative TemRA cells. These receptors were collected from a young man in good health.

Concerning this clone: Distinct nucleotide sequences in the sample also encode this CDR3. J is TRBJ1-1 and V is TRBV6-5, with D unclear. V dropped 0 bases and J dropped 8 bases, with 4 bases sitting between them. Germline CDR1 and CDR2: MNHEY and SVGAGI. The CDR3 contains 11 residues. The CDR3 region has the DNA TGTGCCAGCAGTTACTCGGGGGAAGCTTTCTTT. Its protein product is CASSYSGEAFF.

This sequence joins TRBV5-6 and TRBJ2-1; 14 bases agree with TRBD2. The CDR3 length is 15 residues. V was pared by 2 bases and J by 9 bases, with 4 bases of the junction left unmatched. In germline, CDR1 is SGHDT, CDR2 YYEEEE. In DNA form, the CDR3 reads TGTGCCAGCAGCTTAGGACTAGCGGGAGGTATTGAGCAGTTCTTC. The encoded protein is CASSLGLAGGIEQFF.

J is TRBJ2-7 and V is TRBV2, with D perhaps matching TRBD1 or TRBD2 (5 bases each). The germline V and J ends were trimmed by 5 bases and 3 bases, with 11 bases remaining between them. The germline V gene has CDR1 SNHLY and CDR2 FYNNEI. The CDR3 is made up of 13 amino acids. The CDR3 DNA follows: TGTGCCAGCAGTACCGGGGCCTACTACGAGCAGTACTTC. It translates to CASSTGAYYEQYF.

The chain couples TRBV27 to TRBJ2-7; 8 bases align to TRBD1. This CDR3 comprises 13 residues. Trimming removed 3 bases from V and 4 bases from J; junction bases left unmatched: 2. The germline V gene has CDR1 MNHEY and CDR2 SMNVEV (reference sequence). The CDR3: CASSLTGVYEQYF. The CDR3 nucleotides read TGTGCCAGCAGTTTGACAGGGGTGTACGAGCAGTACTTC.

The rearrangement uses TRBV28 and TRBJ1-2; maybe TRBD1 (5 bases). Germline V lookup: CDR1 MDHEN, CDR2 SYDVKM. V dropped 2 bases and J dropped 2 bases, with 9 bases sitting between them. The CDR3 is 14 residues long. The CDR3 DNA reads TGTGCCAGCAGTTTACCCGCAGGGAACTATGGCTACACCTTC. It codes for CASSLPAGNYGYTF.

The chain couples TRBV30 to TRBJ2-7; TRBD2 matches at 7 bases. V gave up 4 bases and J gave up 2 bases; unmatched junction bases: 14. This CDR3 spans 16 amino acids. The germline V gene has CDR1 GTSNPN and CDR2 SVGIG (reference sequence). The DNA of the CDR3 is TGTGCCTGGAAAAGGGATGGGGCAGGGAGGGCCTACGAGCAGTACTTC. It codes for CAWKRDGAGRAYEQYF.

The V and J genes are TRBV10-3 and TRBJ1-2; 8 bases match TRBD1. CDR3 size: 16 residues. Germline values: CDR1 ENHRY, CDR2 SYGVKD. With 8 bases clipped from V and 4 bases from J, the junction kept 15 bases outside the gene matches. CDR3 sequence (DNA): TGTGCCATCGGTTCGGTGGCAGGGGGCCCCCCCTATGGCTACACCTTC. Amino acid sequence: CAIGSVAGGPPYGYTF.

The CDR3 sequence is CASSAANTGELFF. CDR3 DNA: TGTGCCAGCAGCGCCGCCAACACCGGGGAGCTGTTTTTT. The J gene is TRBJ2-2, the V gene TRBV9, with D hard to call. The CDR3 sequence is 13 residues long. Germline V lookup: CDR1 SGDLS, CDR2 YYNGEE. The V and J ends lost 3 bases and 2 bases respectively, with 5 bases between them. The full variable domain, its missing parts supplied by reference TRBV9 and TRBJ2-2, is DSGVTQTPKHLITATGQRVTLRCSPRSGDLSVYWYQQSLDQGLQFLIQYYNGEERAKGNILERFSAQQFPDLHSELNLSSLELGDSALYFCASSAANTGELFFGEGSRLTVL.

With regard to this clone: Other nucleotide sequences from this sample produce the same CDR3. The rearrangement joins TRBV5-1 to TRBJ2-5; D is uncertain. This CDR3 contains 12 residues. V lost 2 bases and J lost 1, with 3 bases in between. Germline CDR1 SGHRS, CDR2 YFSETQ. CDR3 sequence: CASSFAQETQYF. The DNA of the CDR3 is TGCGCCAGCAGCTTCGCCCAAGAGACCCAGTACTTC.

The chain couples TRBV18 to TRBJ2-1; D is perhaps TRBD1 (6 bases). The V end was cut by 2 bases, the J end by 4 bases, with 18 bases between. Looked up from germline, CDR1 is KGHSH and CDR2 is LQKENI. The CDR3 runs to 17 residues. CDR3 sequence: CASSPVGGQPQYNEQFF. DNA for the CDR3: TGTGCCAGCTCACCAGTCGGAGGACAGCCTCAATACAATGAGCAGTTCTTC. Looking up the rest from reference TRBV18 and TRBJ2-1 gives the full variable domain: NAGVMQNPRHLVRRRGQEARLRCSPMKGHSHVYWYRQLPEEGLKFMVYLQKENIIDESGMPKERFSAEFPKEGPSILRIQQVVRGDSAAYFCASSPVGGQPQYNEQFFGPGTRLTVL.

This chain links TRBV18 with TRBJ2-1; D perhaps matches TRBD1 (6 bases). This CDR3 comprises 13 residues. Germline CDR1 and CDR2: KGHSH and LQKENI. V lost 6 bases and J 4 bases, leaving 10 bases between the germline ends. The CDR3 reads CASSTQGYNEQFF. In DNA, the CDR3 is TGTGCCAGCTCGACACAGGGTTACAATGAGCAGTTCTTC.

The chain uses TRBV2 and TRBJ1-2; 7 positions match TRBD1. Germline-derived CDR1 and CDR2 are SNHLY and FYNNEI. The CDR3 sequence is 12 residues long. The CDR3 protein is CSTLQGNYGYTF. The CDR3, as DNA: TGTTCAACTTTACAGGGGAACTATGGCTACACCTTC.

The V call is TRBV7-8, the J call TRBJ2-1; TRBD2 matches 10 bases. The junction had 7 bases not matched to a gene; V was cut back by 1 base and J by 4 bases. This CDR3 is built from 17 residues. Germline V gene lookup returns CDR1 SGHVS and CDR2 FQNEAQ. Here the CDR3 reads CASSLVPAGGPYNEQFF. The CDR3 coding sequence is TGTGCCAGCAGCTTAGTCCCAGCGGGAGGGCCTTACAATGAGCAGTTCTTC.

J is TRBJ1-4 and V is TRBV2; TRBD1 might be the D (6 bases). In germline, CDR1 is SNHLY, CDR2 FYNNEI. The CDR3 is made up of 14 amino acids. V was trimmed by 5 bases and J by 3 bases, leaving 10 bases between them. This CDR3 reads CASSLDSSNEKLFF. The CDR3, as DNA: TGTGCCAGCAGTTTGGACAGCTCTAATGAAAAACTGTTTTTT.

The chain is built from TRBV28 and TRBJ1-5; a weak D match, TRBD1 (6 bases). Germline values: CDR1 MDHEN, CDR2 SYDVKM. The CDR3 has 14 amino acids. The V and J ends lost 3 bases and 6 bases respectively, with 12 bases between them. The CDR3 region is CASSLIQGRQPQHF. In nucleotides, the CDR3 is TGTGCCAGCAGTTTGATCCAGGGGCGTCAGCCCCAGCATTTT. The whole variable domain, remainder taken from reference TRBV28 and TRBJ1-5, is DVKVTQSSRYLVKRTGEKVFLECVQDMDHENMFWYRQDPGLGLRLIYFSYDVKMKEKGDIPEGYSVSREKKERFSLILESASTNQTSMYLCASSLIQGRQPQHFGDGTRLSIL.

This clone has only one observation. The chain's CDR3 is CASSLALSGSGAGELFF. The CDR3 DNA reads as TGTGCCAGCAGCTTAGCGCTGTCCGGATCCGGTGCCGGGGAGCTGTTTTTT. The V gene is TRBV7-2, the J gene TRBJ2-2; D gene unclear. CDR3 length: 17 residues. Germline-derived CDR1 and CDR2 are SGHTA and FQGNSA. Between the trimmed V and J ends, which lost 0 bases and 6 bases, there was a span of 17 bases.

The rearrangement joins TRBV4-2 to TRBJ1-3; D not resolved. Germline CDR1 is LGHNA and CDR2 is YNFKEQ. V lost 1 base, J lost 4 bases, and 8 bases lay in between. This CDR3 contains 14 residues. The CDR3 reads CASSQAAAGNTIYF. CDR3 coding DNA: TGTGCCAGCAGCCAAGCGGCAGCCGGAAACACCATATATTTT.

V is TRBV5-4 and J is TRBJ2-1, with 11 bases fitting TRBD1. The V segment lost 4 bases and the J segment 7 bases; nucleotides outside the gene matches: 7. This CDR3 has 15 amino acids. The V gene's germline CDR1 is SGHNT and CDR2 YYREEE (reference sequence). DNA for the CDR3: TGTGCCAGCAGCGCACGGGACAGGGGGGGAAATGAGCAGTTCTTC. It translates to CASSARDRGGNEQFF.

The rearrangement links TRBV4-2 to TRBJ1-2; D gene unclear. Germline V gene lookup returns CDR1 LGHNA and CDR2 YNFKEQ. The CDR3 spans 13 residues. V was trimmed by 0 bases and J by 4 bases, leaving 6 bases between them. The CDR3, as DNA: TGTGCCAGCAGCCAAGATATGGGCTATGGCTACACCTTC. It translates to CASSQDMGYGYTF.

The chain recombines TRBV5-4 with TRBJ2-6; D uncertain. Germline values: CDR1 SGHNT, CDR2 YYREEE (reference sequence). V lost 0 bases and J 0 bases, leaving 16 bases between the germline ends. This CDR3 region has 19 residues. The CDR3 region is CASSLGAEYLLSGANVLTF. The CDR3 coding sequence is TGTGCCAGCAGCTTGGGGGCGGAATACTTACTCTCTGGGGCCAACGTCCTGACTTTC. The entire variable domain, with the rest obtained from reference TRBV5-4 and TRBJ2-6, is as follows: ETGVTQSPTHLIKTRGQQVTLRCSSQSGHNTVSWYQQALGQGPQFIFQYYREEENGRGNFPPRFSGLQFPNYSSELNVNALELDDSALYLCASSLGAEYLLSGANVLTFGAGSRLTVL.

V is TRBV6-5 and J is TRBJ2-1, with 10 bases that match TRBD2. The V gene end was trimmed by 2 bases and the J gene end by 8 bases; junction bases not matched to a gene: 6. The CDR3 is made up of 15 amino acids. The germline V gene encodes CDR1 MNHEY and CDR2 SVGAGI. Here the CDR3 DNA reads TGTGCCAGCAGTTACAGCCTAGCGGGAGTGGATGAGCAGTTCTTC. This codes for CASSYSLAGVDEQFF.